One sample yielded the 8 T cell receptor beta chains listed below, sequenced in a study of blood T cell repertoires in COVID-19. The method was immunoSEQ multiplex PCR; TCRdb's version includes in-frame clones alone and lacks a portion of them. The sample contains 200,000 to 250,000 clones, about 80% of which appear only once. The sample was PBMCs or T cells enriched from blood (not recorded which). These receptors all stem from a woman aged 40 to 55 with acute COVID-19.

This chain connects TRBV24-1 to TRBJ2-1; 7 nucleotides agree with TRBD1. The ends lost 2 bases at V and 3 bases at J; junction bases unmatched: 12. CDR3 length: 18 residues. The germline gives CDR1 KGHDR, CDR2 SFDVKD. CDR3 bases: TGTGCCACCAGTGATTCGCTATCCCGGGACAGAGTCTACAATGAGCAGTTCTTC. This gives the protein CATSDSLSRDRVYNEQFF.

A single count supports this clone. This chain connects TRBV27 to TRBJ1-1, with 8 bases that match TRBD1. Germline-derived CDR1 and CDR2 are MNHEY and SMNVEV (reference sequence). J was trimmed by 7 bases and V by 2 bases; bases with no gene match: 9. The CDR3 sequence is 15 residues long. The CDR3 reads CASSLQQGELSEAFF. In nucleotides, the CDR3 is TGTGCCAGCAGTTTACAACAGGGGGAATTGAGTGAAGCTTTCTTT.

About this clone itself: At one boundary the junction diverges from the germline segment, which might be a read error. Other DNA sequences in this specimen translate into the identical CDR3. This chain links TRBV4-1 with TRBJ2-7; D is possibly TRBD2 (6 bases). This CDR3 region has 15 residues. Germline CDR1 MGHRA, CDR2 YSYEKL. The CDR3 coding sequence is TGCGCCAGCATGGTCGGCGCGGGATTAATCTACGAGCAGTACTTT. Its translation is CASMVGAGLIYEQYF.

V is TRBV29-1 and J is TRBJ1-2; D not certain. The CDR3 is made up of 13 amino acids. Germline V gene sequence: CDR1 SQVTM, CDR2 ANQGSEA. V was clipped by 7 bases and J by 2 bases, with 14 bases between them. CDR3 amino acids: CSAEATMNYGYTF. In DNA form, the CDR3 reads TGCAGCGCCGAGGCCACAATGAACTATGGCTACACCTTC.

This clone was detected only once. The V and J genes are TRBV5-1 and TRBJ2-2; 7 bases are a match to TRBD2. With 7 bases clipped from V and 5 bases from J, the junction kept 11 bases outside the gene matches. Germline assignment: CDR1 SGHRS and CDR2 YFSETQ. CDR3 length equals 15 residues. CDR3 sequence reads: CASRGVAGVTGELFF. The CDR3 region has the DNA TGCGCCAGCCGCGGAGTCGCGGGAGTGACCGGGGAGCTGTTTTTT.

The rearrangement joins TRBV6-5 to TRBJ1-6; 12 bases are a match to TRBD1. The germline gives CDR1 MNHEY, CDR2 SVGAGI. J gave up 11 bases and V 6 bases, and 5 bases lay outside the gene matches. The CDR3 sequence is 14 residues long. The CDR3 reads CASRGTGGRTPLHF. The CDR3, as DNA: TGTGCCAGCAGGGGGACAGGGGGCAGGACACCCCTCCACTTT.

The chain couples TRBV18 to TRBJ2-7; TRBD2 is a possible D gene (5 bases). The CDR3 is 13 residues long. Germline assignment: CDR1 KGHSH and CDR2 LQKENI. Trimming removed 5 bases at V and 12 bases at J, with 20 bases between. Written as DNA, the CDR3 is TGTGCCAGCTCAAGGGTGGACTCAAATTTCCCGTACTTC. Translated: CASSRVDSNFPYF.

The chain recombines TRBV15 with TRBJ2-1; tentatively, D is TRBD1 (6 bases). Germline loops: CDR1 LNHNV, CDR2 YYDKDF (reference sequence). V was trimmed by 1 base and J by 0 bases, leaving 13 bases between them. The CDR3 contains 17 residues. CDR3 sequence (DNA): TGTGCCACCAGCAGAGGTAGGGGACAAAGCTCCTACAATGAGCAGTTCTTC. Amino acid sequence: CATSRGRGQSSYNEQFF.